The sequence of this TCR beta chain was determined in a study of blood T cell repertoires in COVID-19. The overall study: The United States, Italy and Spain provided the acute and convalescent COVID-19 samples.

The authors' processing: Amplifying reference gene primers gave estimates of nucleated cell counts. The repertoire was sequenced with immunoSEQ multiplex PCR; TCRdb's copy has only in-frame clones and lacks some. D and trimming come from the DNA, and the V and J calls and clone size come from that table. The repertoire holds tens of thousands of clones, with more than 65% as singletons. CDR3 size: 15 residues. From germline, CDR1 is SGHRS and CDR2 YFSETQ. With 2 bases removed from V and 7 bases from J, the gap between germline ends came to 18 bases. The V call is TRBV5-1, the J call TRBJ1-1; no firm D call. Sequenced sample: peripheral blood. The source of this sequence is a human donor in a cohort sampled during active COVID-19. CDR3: CASSFLPGAEGEAFF. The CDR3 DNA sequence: TGCGCCAGCAGCTTCCTACCGGGTGCCGAGGGTGAAGCTTTCTTT. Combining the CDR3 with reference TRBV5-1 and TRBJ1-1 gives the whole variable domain KAGVTQTPRYLIKTRGQQVTLSCSPISGHRSVSWYQQTPGQGLQFLFEYFSETQRNKGNFPGRFSGRQFSNSRSEMNVSTLELGDSALYLCASSFLPGAEGEAFFGQGTRLTVV.